This is a list of T cell receptor beta chains from one sample in a study of blood T cell repertoires in COVID-19. The data were produced by immunoSEQ multiplex PCR, yet TCRdb's version contains in-frame clones alone and is incomplete. This table has over 110,000 clones, roughly 85% appearing once. Sample: peripheral blood. These receptors were collected from a man in his fifties or sixties with acute or convalescent COVID-19. The CDR3 runs from the conserved cysteine through the conserved F or W. A D gene is named only where the DNA matches it firmly. The size entry is marked missing in some rows and otherwise reads once, few, many or a size class.

d_call: .; clone_size: .; cdr3_length: 14; j_call: TRBJ2-2; v_call: TRBV11-3; cdr3_aa: CASSLGQGTGELFF; cdr3_nt: TGTGCCAGCAGCTTGGGGCAGGGGACCGGGGAGCTGTTTTTT
d_call: TRBD2; clone_size: .; cdr3_length: 16; j_call: TRBJ2-1; v_call: TRBV5-4; cdr3_aa: CASSPGAGRVSNEQFF; cdr3_nt: TGTGCCAGCAGCCCCGGGGCGGGGAGGGTGAGTAATGAGCAGTTCTTC
d_call: .; clone_size: .; cdr3_length: 14; j_call: TRBJ2-7; v_call: TRBV5-1; cdr3_aa: CASSSGDPTYEQYF; cdr3_nt: TGCGCCAGCAGCTCAGGGGACCCAACCTACGAGCAGTACTTC
d_call: .; clone_size: few; cdr3_length: 14; j_call: TRBJ1-2; v_call: TRBV5-5; cdr3_aa: CASSPDSFNYGYTF; cdr3_nt: TGTGCCAGCAGCCCGGACAGTTTTAACTATGGCTACACCTTC
d_call: TRBD1; clone_size: .; cdr3_length: 15; j_call: TRBJ2-1; v_call: TRBV5-1; cdr3_aa: CASSTSGGSYNEQFF; cdr3_nt: TGCGCCAGCAGCACCTCAGGGGGCTCCTACAATGAGCAGTTCTTC
d_call: .; clone_size: .; cdr3_length: 14; j_call: TRBJ1-5; v_call: TRBV28; cdr3_aa: CASSLGSPNQPQHF; cdr3_nt: TGTGCCAGCAGTTTGGGCAGCCCCAATCAGCCCCAGCATTTT
d_call: TRBD2; clone_size: .; cdr3_length: 15; j_call: TRBJ2-1; v_call: TRBV3-1/TRBV3-2; cdr3_aa: CASSPGTSANNEQFF; cdr3_nt: TGTGCCAGCAGCCCCGGGACTAGCGCTAACAATGAGCAGTTCTTC
d_call: .; clone_size: .; cdr3_length: 13; j_call: TRBJ1-1; v_call: TRBV6-5; cdr3_aa: CASSYQGSAEAFF; cdr3_nt: TGTGCCAGCAGTTATCAGGGATCTGCTGAAGCTTTCTTT
d_call: .; clone_size: .; cdr3_length: 10; j_call: TRBJ1-1; v_call: TRBV20-1; cdr3_aa: CSAPTGRAFF; cdr3_nt: TGCAGTGCCCCGACAGGACGAGCTTTCTTT
d_call: .; clone_size: .; cdr3_length: 14; j_call: TRBJ1-6; v_call: TRBV7-2; cdr3_aa: CASTQTGGLSPLHF; cdr3_nt: TGTGCCAGCACCCAGACGGGGGGGCTTTCACCCCTCCACTTT
d_call: .; clone_size: .; cdr3_length: 14; j_call: TRBJ1-4; v_call: TRBV2; cdr3_aa: CASSLQNEPKKLFF; cdr3_nt: TGTGCCAGCAGCCTACAGAACGAGCCAAAAAAACTGTTTTTT
d_call: TRBD2; clone_size: .; cdr3_length: 16; j_call: TRBJ2-1; v_call: TRBV6-2/TRBV6-3; cdr3_aa: CASSVVTSGVRPEQFF; cdr3_nt: TGTGCCAGCAGTGTTGTGACTAGCGGGGTTCGCCCCGAGCAGTTCTTC
d_call: .; clone_size: .; cdr3_length: 15; j_call: TRBJ1-1; v_call: TRBV6-1; cdr3_aa: CASSEVGAVNTEAFF; cdr3_nt: TGTGCCAGCAGTGAAGTGGGGGCGGTGAACACTGAAGCTTTCTTT
d_call: TRBD1; clone_size: .; cdr3_length: 15; j_call: TRBJ2-2; v_call: TRBV27; cdr3_aa: CASSRQGVQTGELFF; cdr3_nt: TGTGCCAGCAGTAGACAGGGGGTACAAACCGGGGAGCTGTTTTTT
d_call: .; clone_size: .; cdr3_length: 14; j_call: TRBJ1-5; v_call: TRBV2; cdr3_aa: CASRYRVSNQPQHF; cdr3_nt: TGTGCCAGCAGGTACAGGGTTAGCAATCAGCCCCAGCATTTT
d_call: .; clone_size: .; cdr3_length: 15; j_call: TRBJ2-5; v_call: TRBV11-1; cdr3_aa: CASSLDTGKLETQYF; cdr3_nt: TGTGCCAGCAGCTTAGATACGGGTAAACTAGAGACCCAGTACTTC
d_call: .; clone_size: few; cdr3_length: 14; j_call: TRBJ2-7; v_call: TRBV6-2/TRBV6-3; cdr3_aa: CASSLAPFSYEQYF; cdr3_nt: TGTGCCAGCAGCCTAGCGCCCTTCTCCTACGAGCAGTACTTC
d_call: .; clone_size: .; cdr3_length: 13; j_call: TRBJ1-2; v_call: TRBV12-3/TRBV12-4; cdr3_aa: CASSRQGNYGYTF; cdr3_nt: TGTGCCAGCAGTCGGCAGGGGAACTATGGCTACACCTTC
d_call: .; clone_size: few; cdr3_length: 13; j_call: TRBJ1-2; v_call: TRBV3-1/TRBV3-2; cdr3_aa: CASSQTLRVGYTF; cdr3_nt: TGTGCCAGCAGCCAAACTCTCCGGGTTGGCTACACCTTC
d_call: .; clone_size: once; cdr3_length: 14; j_call: TRBJ1-1; v_call: TRBV4-3; cdr3_aa: CASSQEGGRAEAFF; cdr3_nt: TGCGCCAGCAGCCAAGAGGGTGGCAGGGCGGAAGCTTTCTTT
d_call: .; clone_size: .; cdr3_length: 15; j_call: TRBJ1-1; v_call: TRBV9; cdr3_aa: CASSVGHAANTEAFF; cdr3_nt: TGTGCCAGCAGCGTCGGACACGCTGCGAACACTGAAGCTTTCTTT
d_call: .; clone_size: .; cdr3_length: 12; j_call: TRBJ2-1; v_call: TRBV30; cdr3_aa: CAGETQGSEQFF; cdr3_nt: TGTGCCGGGGAGACACAGGGCAGTGAGCAGTTCTTC
d_call: .; clone_size: .; cdr3_length: 15; j_call: TRBJ1-3; v_call: TRBV5-1; cdr3_aa: CASSLSWGPENTIYF; cdr3_nt: TGCGCCAGCAGCTTGAGTTGGGGGCCGGAAAACACCATATATTTT
d_call: TRBD1; clone_size: .; cdr3_length: 14; j_call: TRBJ1-3; v_call: TRBV6-5; cdr3_aa: CASRTGPGGNTIYF; cdr3_nt: TGTGCCAGCAGGACAGGGCCTGGTGGAAACACCATATATTTT
d_call: .; clone_size: .; cdr3_length: 15; j_call: TRBJ2-7; v_call: TRBV6-5; cdr3_aa: CASSLSGTGTYEQYF; cdr3_nt: TGTGCCAGCAGCCTCAGCGGGACAGGAACCTACGAGCAGTACTTC
d_call: .; clone_size: .; cdr3_length: 12; j_call: TRBJ2-7; v_call: TRBV7-8; cdr3_aa: CASSHDRTKQYF; cdr3_nt: TGTGCCAGCAGCCATGACAGGACGAAGCAGTACTTC
d_call: TRBD2; clone_size: .; cdr3_length: 14; j_call: TRBJ2-7; v_call: TRBV19; cdr3_aa: CASASASGSYEQYF; cdr3_nt: TGTGCCAGTGCCTCCGCTAGCGGCTCCTACGAGCAGTACTTC
d_call: TRBD2; clone_size: .; cdr3_length: 18; j_call: TRBJ2-1; v_call: TRBV9; cdr3_aa: CASSEPSDGREGPYEQFF; cdr3_nt: TGTGCCAGCAGCGAGCCCTCTGATGGGCGGGAGGGCCCGTATGAGCAGTTCTTC
d_call: TRBD1; clone_size: few; cdr3_length: 12; j_call: TRBJ2-7; v_call: TRBV28; cdr3_aa: CASRYDRGEQYF; cdr3_nt: TGTGCCAGCAGATACGACAGGGGCGAGCAGTACTTC
d_call: .; clone_size: .; cdr3_length: 17; j_call: TRBJ1-1; v_call: TRBV28; cdr3_aa: CASSSTRDSSGNTEAFF; cdr3_nt: TGTGCCAGCAGTTCGACCCGGGACTCTAGTGGGAACACTGAAGCTTTCTTT
d_call: .; clone_size: .; cdr3_length: 13; j_call: TRBJ1-6; v_call: TRBV9; cdr3_aa: CASSRGADSPLHF; cdr3_nt: TGTGCCAGCAGCAGAGGTGCCGATTCACCCCTCCACTTT